These 29 T cell receptor beta chains share one sample of origin, sequenced in a study of blood T cell repertoires in COVID-19. Method: immunoSEQ multiplex PCR; TCRdb's copy keeps in-frame clones and lacks some. The sample lists about 480,000 clones, about 89% seen once, with 4% to 5.5% in the top ten. Sequenced sample: peripheral blood. Every receptor here comes from a woman in her twenties or thirties with acute or convalescent COVID-19.

The J gene is TRBJ2-1, the V gene TRBV9; the match to TRBD2 covers 10 bases. V lost 3 bases, J lost 6 bases, and 6 bases stayed unmatched. The CDR3 has 15 amino acids. The germline CDR1 and CDR2 sequences are SGDLS and YYNGEE. DNA of the CDR3: TGTGCCAGCAGCGCTAGCGGGGGTGGGAGCAATGAGCAGTTCTTC. Residues: CASSASGGGSNEQFF.

The rearrangement links TRBV21-1 to TRBJ2-1; TRBD1 is taken as the D call from the table, unchecked against the DNA. TRBV21-1 is a documented pseudogene. The CDR3 contains 16 residues. This CDR3 reads CASSKNRDRGRVEQFF. CDR3 sequence (DNA): TGTGCCAGCAGCAAGAACCGGGACAGGGGGCGCGTTGAGCAGTTCTTC.

The gene calls are TRBV28 and TRBJ1-4; TRBD1 matches at 7 bases. The trim removed 5 bases at V and 7 bases at J, leaving 7 bases unmatched. Germline V gene lookup returns CDR1 MDHEN and CDR2 SYDVKM. This CDR3 is built from 14 residues. As DNA, the CDR3 is TGTGCCAGCAGTGCAAGGACAGGTAGTGAAAAACTGTTTTTT. Its translation is CASSARTGSEKLFF.

The chain joins TRBV11-1 to TRBJ2-7; no definite D call. V lost 4 bases and J lost 6, with 19 bases in between. CDR1 is SGHAT, CDR2 FQDESV, per germline (reference sequence). The CDR3 has 15 residues. CDR3 sequence reads: CASSYAGSEGSEQYF. CDR3 nucleotides: TGTGCCAGCAGCTATGCCGGGTCCGAAGGCTCCGAGCAGTACTTC.

The chain uses TRBV5-4 and TRBJ2-7; maybe TRBD1 (6 bases). V was pared by 4 bases and J by 5 bases, with 25 bases between. The CDR3 is 17 residues long. The V gene's germline CDR1 is SGHNT and CDR2 YYREEE (reference sequence). CDR3 DNA: TGTGCCAGCAGCCCCCTACCGGGACACTTTCCAAACAACGAGCAGTACTTC. Residues: CASSPLPGHFPNNEQYF.

The chain couples TRBV29-1 to TRBJ1-2; D not resolved. CDR1 and CDR2 (germline): SQVTM, ANQGSEA. The CDR3 runs 15 residues. V was shortened by 0 bases and J by 2 bases, with 13 bases between the two germline ends. The CDR3 is CSVEDLPNRNYGYTF. In DNA, the CDR3 is TGCAGCGTTGAAGATCTTCCAAACAGAAACTATGGCTACACCTTC.

This chain joins TRBV15 and TRBJ2-5, with D possibly being TRBD2 (5 bases). The V and J ends lost 0 bases and 5 bases respectively, with 13 bases between them. The germline gives CDR1 LNHNV, CDR2 YYDKDF (reference sequence). The CDR3 length is 15 residues. CDR3 bases: TGTGCCACCAGCAGAGATTGGGCGGGTCGGGAGACCCAGTACTTC. This codes for CATSRDWAGRETQYF. Full variable domain (missing parts from reference TRBV15 and TRBJ2-5): DAMVIQNPRYQVTQFGKPVTLSCSQTLNHNVMYWYQQKSSQAPKLLFHYYDKDFNNEADTPDNFQSRRPNTSFCFLDIRSPGLGDTAMYLCATSRDWAGRETQYFGPGTRLLVL.

V is TRBV27 and J is TRBJ2-7; 12 bases agree with TRBD1. V shed 10 bases and J 5 bases; nucleotides not matched to a gene: 12. CDR1 is MNHEY and CDR2 is SMNVEV in the germline V gene (reference sequence). This CDR3 comprises 15 residues. CDR3 bases: TGTGCCATCCCATCCGGGGGACAGGGGGCCAACGAGCAGTACTTC. Translation: CAIPSGGQGANEQYF.

The J gene is TRBJ2-3, the V gene TRBV5-6, with 10 nucleotides matching TRBD1. The V gene's germline CDR1 is SGHDT and CDR2 YYEEEE. The CDR3 loop spans 15 amino acids. V was pared by 2 bases and J by 4 bases, with 4 bases of the junction left unmatched. CDR3 bases: TGTGCCAGCAGCTTCCGGGACAGGGGCGCAGATACGCAGTATTTT. Amino acids: CASSFRDRGADTQYF.

This clone is a singleton in its sample. The chain is built from TRBV5-1 and TRBJ1-1; D is undetermined. The V end was cut by 0 bases, the J end by 4 bases, with 7 bases between. This CDR3 comprises 13 residues. The V gene's germline CDR1 is SGHRS and CDR2 YFSETQ. The CDR3 coding sequence is TGCGCCAGCAGCTTGGTTGGCTTCACTGAAGCTTTCTTT. Amino acids: CASSLVGFTEAFF. The whole variable domain, remainder taken from reference TRBV5-1 and TRBJ1-1, is KAGVTQTPRYLIKTRGQQVTLSCSPISGHRSVSWYQQTPGQGLQFLFEYFSETQRNKGNFPGRFSGRQFSNSRSEMNVSTLELGDSALYLCASSLVGFTEAFFGQGTRLTVV.

J is TRBJ1-1 and V is TRBV2; the D is unclear. This CDR3 has 12 residues. Germline lookup yields CDR1 SNHLY and CDR2 FYNNEI. V shed 5 bases and J shed 11 bases, with 15 bases lying between them. CDR3 coding DNA: TGTGCCAGCAGTTCGCCGCCGGCGGGGGCTTTCTTT. It translates to CASSSPPAGAFF.

J is TRBJ2-3 and V is TRBV5-1, with TRBD2 identical over 10 bases. The V gene end was trimmed by 4 bases and the J gene end by 5 bases; junction bases not matched to a gene: 13. The V gene's germline CDR1 is SGHRS and CDR2 YFSETQ. The CDR3 extends over 17 amino acids. The CDR3 DNA reads TGCGCCAGCAGCCGGACGATTAGCGGGGGGTTTCAAGATACGCAGTATTTT. Its translation: CASSRTISGGFQDTQYF.

The chain combines TRBV6-6 with TRBJ2-2; D may be TRBD2 (7 bases). Germline V gene data show CDR1 as MNHNY and CDR2 as SVGAGI (reference sequence). This CDR3 region has 16 residues. V was trimmed by 2 bases and J by 6 bases, leaving 16 bases between them. CDR3 protein: CASSYEGGAKPGELFF. In nucleotides, the CDR3 is TGTGCCAGCAGTTACGAGGGGGGGGCCAAACCCGGGGAGCTGTTTTTT.

CDR3 coding DNA: TGTGCCAGCAGCTTAGCAGCAGGGCAGGAGACCCAGTACTTC. Translation: CASSLAAGQETQYF. This chain joins TRBV11-1 and TRBJ2-5; tentative D call: TRBD1 (5 bases). The CDR3 is made up of 14 amino acids. V dropped 0 bases and J dropped 5 bases, with 10 bases sitting between them. The germline CDR1 and CDR2 sequences are SGHAT and FQDESV (reference sequence). The full variable domain, in which reference TRBV11-1 and TRBJ2-5 provide the parts outside the CDR3, is EAEVAQSPRYKITEKSQAVAFWCDPISGHATLYWYRQILGQGPELLVQFQDESVVDDSQLPKDRFSAERLKGVDSTLKIQPAELGDSAMYLCASSLAAGQETQYFGPGTRLLVL.

Note on this clone: In the same sample, other DNA sequences code for this CDR3. V is TRBV9 and J is TRBJ2-1, with 13 bases identical to TRBD2. The J segment lost 8 bases and the V segment lost 4 bases, leaving 6 bases of the junction unmatched. Germline V gene data show CDR1 as SGDLS and CDR2 as YYNGEE. The length of the CDR3 is 15 residues. CDR3 sequence (DNA): TGTGCCAGCAGCCCGCGGACTAGCGGGGGCGATGAGCAGTTCTTC. It translates to CASSPRTSGGDEQFF.

The V gene is TRBV11-2, the J gene TRBJ2-7, with 8 bases fitting TRBD1. Trimming took 5 bases from V and 2 from J; bases not matched to a gene: 8. The germline V gene encodes CDR1 SGHAT and CDR2 FQNNGV. This CDR3 has 15 residues. The CDR3 bases are TGTGCCAGCAGCCGACAGGGGAACATCGCCTACGAGCAGTACTTC. Translating gives CASSRQGNIAYEQYF.

V usage is TRBV12-3 or TRBV12-4 and J usage is TRBJ2-1; the match to TRBD1 covers 9 bases. The length of the CDR3 is 13 residues. Trimming removed 6 bases from V and 9 bases from J; junction bases left unmatched: 6. The CDR3 loop reads CASRGTGGGEQFF. The CDR3 nucleotides read TGTGCCAGCAGGGGAACAGGGGGCGGTGAGCAGTTCTTC.

This rearrangement joins TRBV4-1 to TRBJ1-4; 7 bases map to TRBD1. The CDR3 extends over 15 amino acids. CDR1 and CDR2 (germline): MGHRA, YSYEKL. Unmatched junction bases numbered 5, after V lost 3 bases and J lost 4 bases. CDR3 bases: TGCGCCAGCAGCCACGGGGACAGTAATAATGAAAAACTGTTTTTT. The encoded protein is CASSHGDSNNEKLFF.

The chain employs TRBV29-1 and TRBJ2-7; D uncertain. V lost 4 bases and J lost 4, with 11 bases in between. The CDR3 length is 12 residues. The germline CDR1 and CDR2 sequences are SQVTM and ANQGSEA. The CDR3 nucleotides read TGCAGCGTTGTTGGTCAGAAATACGAGCAGTACTTC. This encodes CSVVGQKYEQYF.

The CDR3 region has the DNA TGTGCCACCAGTGATTTGGGGACAGGAGCAGATACGCAGTATTTT. It specifies CATSDLGTGADTQYF. The V gene is TRBV24-1, the J gene TRBJ2-3, with TRBD1 matching over 8 bases. V lost 0 bases and J lost 4; bases outside the gene matches: 2. Germline V lookup: CDR1 KGHDR, CDR2 SFDVKD. There are 15 residues in the CDR3.

This chain links TRBV6-2 or TRBV6-3 with TRBJ2-1; TRBD1 agrees at 11 bases. CDR1 and CDR2 from the germline V gene are MNHEY and SVGEGT. V lost 3 bases, J lost 7 bases, and 11 bases stayed unmatched. The CDR3 runs to 17 residues. The CDR3 sequence: CASSYYPRDRGINEQFF. The CDR3 DNA is TGTGCCAGCAGTTATTACCCCCGGGACAGGGGGATTAATGAGCAGTTCTTC.

V usage is TRBV4-1 and J usage is TRBJ2-7; tentatively, D is TRBD2 (6 bases). CDR1 is MGHRA and CDR2 is YSYEKL in the germline V gene. The CDR3 loop spans 12 amino acids. Between the trimmed V and J ends, which lost 3 bases and 5 bases, there was a span of 8 bases. The CDR3 spells CASSQGGDEQYF. In nucleotides, the CDR3 is TGCGCCAGCAGCCAGGGCGGGGACGAGCAGTACTTC.

The rearrangement uses TRBV14 and TRBJ1-1; possibly TRBD1 for D (6 bases). There are 13 residues in the CDR3. Trimming removed 1 base from V and 4 bases from J, with 7 bases in between. Germline lookup yields CDR1 SGHDN and CDR2 FVKESK. This CDR3 reads CASSQVGGTEAFF. For the CDR3, the DNA is TGTGCCAGCAGCCAAGTAGGGGGCACTGAAGCTTTCTTT.

J is TRBJ2-7 and V is TRBV11-2; 8 bases fit TRBD1. Germline CDR1 SGHAT, CDR2 FQNNGV. J gave up 4 bases and V 8 bases, and 7 bases lay outside the gene matches. The CDR3 consists of 13 residues. As DNA, the CDR3 is TGTGCCAGCGGCGCAGGGGGCTTTTACGAGCAGTACTTC. It specifies CASGAGGFYEQYF. The whole variable domain, remainder taken from reference TRBV11-2 and TRBJ2-7, is EAGVAQSPRYKIIEKRQSVAFWCNPISGHATLYWYQQILGQGPKLLIQFQNNGVVDDSQLPKDRFSAERLKGVDSTLKIQPAKLEDSAVYLCASGAGGFYEQYFGPGTRLTVT.

The rearrangement uses TRBV6-6 and TRBJ2-1; TRBD1 aligns across 7 bases. The V gene end was trimmed by 2 bases and the J gene end by 5 bases; junction bases not matched to a gene: 9. The CDR3 consists of 16 residues. Germline V gene data show CDR1 as MNHNY and CDR2 as SVGAGI (reference sequence). The CDR3: CASSYIHQGVHNEQFF. In nucleotides, the CDR3 is TGTGCCAGCAGTTACATTCATCAGGGGGTCCACAATGAGCAGTTCTTC.

V and J are TRBV6-5 and TRBJ1-6; D unresolved. The germline CDR1 and CDR2 sequences are MNHEY and SVGAGI. The CDR3 has 14 amino acids. Trimming pared 4 bases from V and 7 bases from J, leaving 11 bases between. DNA for the CDR3: TGTGCCAGCAGTTTAGCGGATACCAATTCACCCCTCCACTTT. It encodes CASSLADTNSPLHF.

This rearrangement joins TRBV28 to TRBJ2-1; 9 nucleotides match TRBD1. There are 15 residues in the CDR3. Germline V lookup: CDR1 MDHEN, CDR2 SYDVKM. V lost 6 bases and J lost 8; bases outside the gene matches: 11. The CDR3: CASSSDGTGSDEQFF. CDR3 coding DNA: TGTGCCAGCAGCTCTGATGGGACAGGGTCCGATGAGCAGTTCTTC.

The chain is built from TRBV28 and TRBJ2-7, with D maybe TRBD1 (6 bases). The ends were cut back, 2 bases at V and 6 bases at J, with 14 bases in the middle. Germline loops: CDR1 MDHEN, CDR2 SYDVKM. This CDR3 spans 14 amino acids. CDR3 region: CASSLVGRGGEQYF. The CDR3 DNA reads as TGTGCCAGCAGTTTAGTGGGCAGGGGTGGCGAGCAGTACTTC.

This clone was recorded only once. The chain has TRBV9 and TRBJ2-3; 13 nucleotides match TRBD2. Unmatched junction bases numbered 10, after V lost 4 bases and J lost 5 bases. This CDR3 has 17 residues. CDR1 and CDR2 (germline): SGDLS, YYNGEE. The CDR3: CASSPGLGLAGEDTQYF. The CDR3 bases are TGTGCCAGCAGCCCGGGTCTTGGACTAGCGGGGGAAGATACGCAGTATTTT.